This section outlines one T cell receptor beta chain sequence together with its context. Its cognate antigen is unknown. This entry belongs to a study of post-analysis software for immune sequencing data. Study-wide results and caveats: Four or five TRBV segments were more frequent in patients than controls; TRBV5-6, TRBV5-1 and TRBV20-1 belonged to this group.

Germline values: CDR1 SEHNR, CDR2 FQNEAQ (reference sequence). The CDR3 totals 13 residues. The ends were cut back, 5 bases at V and 11 bases at J, with 18 bases in the middle. Unique molecular identifiers were present in the TCR beta cDNA libraries. The authors obtained about 520,000 cDNA molecules from around 0.96 to 9.9 million T cells. Using its own MiXCR run on the PCR reads, TCRdb lists one record per CDR3 protein. The sample yields roughly 620,000 distinct CDR3 sequences, roughly 45% seen once. The specimen was blood. The rearrangement uses TRBV7-9 and TRBJ1-1; a possible D gene is TRBD1 (6 bases). The receptor's source is a girl aged 10-17 years with multiple sclerosis. CDR3 protein: CASSLQGSLTAFF. DNA of the CDR3: TGTGCCAGCAGCCTACAGGGAAGTTTAACGGCTTTCTTT.